The rows below give T cell receptor beta chains drawn from one sample of a study of cytomegalovirus exposure and HLA in healthy donors. Repertoires were generated with immunoSEQ multiplex PCR, while TCRdb's copy carries only in-frame clones and drops some. This sample lists approximately 150,000 clones; its ten largest clones have about 2.2%. The sequencing sample was made of PBMCs. Receptors were obtained from a woman under 30 in good health and CMV-seronegative. Both conserved end residues are part of each CDR3. Each record gives: clone size, CDR3 length, J gene, V gene, D gene, CDR3 protein, CDR3 DNA. A D gene is named only where the DNA matches it firmly. For some rows the clone size is stated as once, few or many, or as a class when expanded; others skip it.

abundance: .; len: 13; j_gene: TRBJ2-5; v_gene: TRBV7-3; d_gene: TRBD2; CDR3aa: CASSRREGETQYF; CDR3nt: TGTGCCAGCAGCCGGCGGGAGGGAGAGACCCAGTACTTC
abundance: .; len: 14; j_gene: TRBJ2-3; v_gene: TRBV7-2; d_gene: .; CDR3aa: CASRLGTGTDTQYF; CDR3nt: TGTGCCAGCAGACTCGGGACTGGCACAGATACGCAGTATTTT
abundance: .; len: 15; j_gene: TRBJ2-3; v_gene: TRBV5-6; d_gene: TRBD2; CDR3aa: CASSLASGPTDTQYF; CDR3nt: TGTGCCAGCAGCTTGGCTAGCGGCCCAACAGATACGCAGTATTTT
abundance: .; len: 17; j_gene: TRBJ2-4; v_gene: TRBV4-1; d_gene: TRBD2; CDR3aa: CASSPIFQRETKNIQYF; CDR3nt: TGCGCCAGCAGCCCTATCTTTCAGCGGGAGACTAAAAACATTCAGTACTTC
abundance: .; len: 18; j_gene: TRBJ2-6; v_gene: TRBV4-3; d_gene: .; CDR3aa: CASSQGGGPGSGANVLTF; CDR3nt: TGCGCCAGCAGCCAAGGCGGGGGCCCGGGATCTGGGGCCAACGTCCTGACTTTC
abundance: .; len: 15; j_gene: TRBJ1-4; v_gene: TRBV25-1; d_gene: .; CDR3aa: CASSDRAPREEKLFF; CDR3nt: TGTGCCAGCAGTGATCGGGCCCCACGGGAGGAAAAACTGTTTTTT
abundance: .; len: 14; j_gene: TRBJ2-2; v_gene: TRBV6-5; d_gene: TRBD1; CDR3aa: CASMRQGSTGELFF; CDR3nt: TGTGCCAGCATGAGACAGGGGTCCACCGGGGAGCTGTTTTTT
abundance: .; len: 15; j_gene: TRBJ1-4; v_gene: TRBV6-6; d_gene: TRBD1; CDR3aa: CASSYLGQGNEKLFF; CDR3nt: TGTGCCAGCAGTTACTTGGGACAGGGGAATGAAAAACTGTTTTTT
abundance: .; len: 14; j_gene: TRBJ2-5; v_gene: TRBV6-1; d_gene: .; CDR3aa: CASSEAGGRETQYF; CDR3nt: TGTGCCAGCAGTGAAGCGGGGGGGCGAGAGACCCAGTACTTC
abundance: medium-sized; len: 15; j_gene: TRBJ2-7; v_gene: TRBV6-1; d_gene: TRBD2; CDR3aa: CASSELAGDYSEQYF; CDR3nt: TGTGCCAGCAGTGAACTAGCGGGAGACTACAGCGAGCAGTACTTC
abundance: .; len: 16; j_gene: TRBJ2-1; v_gene: TRBV15; d_gene: TRBD2; CDR3aa: CATSRDRREWDNEQFF; CDR3nt: TGTGCCACCAGCAGAGATCGGCGGGAGTGGGACAATGAGCAGTTCTTC
abundance: .; len: 15; j_gene: TRBJ1-5; v_gene: TRBV6-6; d_gene: .; CDR3aa: CASSSGVDGNQPQHF; CDR3nt: TGTGCCAGCAGTTCCGGGGTCGATGGCAATCAGCCCCAGCATTTT
abundance: .; len: 15; j_gene: TRBJ2-3; v_gene: TRBV6-1; d_gene: .; CDR3aa: CASSEKSASTDTQYF; CDR3nt: TGTGCCAGCAGTGAAAAAAGCGCTAGCACAGATACGCAGTATTTT
abundance: .; len: 16; j_gene: TRBJ2-5; v_gene: TRBV9; d_gene: TRBD2; CDR3aa: CASSVGGSGSYETQYF; CDR3nt: TGTGCCAGCAGCGTAGGTGGTAGCGGGAGTTATGAGACCCAGTACTTC
abundance: .; len: 11; j_gene: TRBJ2-1; v_gene: TRBV6-1; d_gene: .; CDR3aa: CASPGHNEQFF; CDR3nt: TGTGCCAGCCCTGGGCACAATGAGCAGTTCTTC
abundance: .; len: 11; j_gene: TRBJ2-1; v_gene: TRBV2; d_gene: .; CDR3aa: CASSPPGLQFF; CDR3nt: TGTGCCAGCAGCCCACCGGGACTCCAGTTCTTC
abundance: .; len: 13; j_gene: TRBJ2-1; v_gene: TRBV6-1; d_gene: .; CDR3aa: CASSGANYNEQFF; CDR3nt: TGTGCCAGCAGTGGGGCTAACTACAATGAGCAGTTCTTC
abundance: .; len: 14; j_gene: TRBJ2-1; v_gene: TRBV19; d_gene: .; CDR3aa: CASSRNSGYNEQFF; CDR3nt: TGTGCCAGTAGTAGAAATAGCGGCTACAATGAGCAGTTCTTC
abundance: .; len: 13; j_gene: TRBJ1-2; v_gene: TRBV29-1; d_gene: TRBD1; CDR3aa: CSVDQGGRTGYTF; CDR3nt: TGCAGCGTTGACCAGGGGGGCAGGACTGGCTACACCTTC
abundance: .; len: 11; j_gene: TRBJ2-7; v_gene: TRBV5-6; d_gene: .; CDR3aa: CASSSSYEQYF; CDR3nt: TGTGCCAGCAGCTCTTCCTACGAGCAGTACTTC
abundance: .; len: 13; j_gene: TRBJ2-2; v_gene: TRBV30; d_gene: .; CDR3aa: CAWSAHYSGELFF; CDR3nt: TGTGCCTGGAGTGCGCATTATAGTGGGGAGCTGTTTTTT
abundance: .; len: 15; j_gene: TRBJ1-2; v_gene: TRBV12-5; d_gene: .; CDR3aa: CASGLPRGGQNGYTF; CDR3nt: TGTGCTAGTGGTTTACCACGCGGGGGGCAGAATGGCTACACCTTC
abundance: .; len: 15; j_gene: TRBJ2-7; v_gene: TRBV27; d_gene: TRBD2; CDR3aa: CASSSLGGGVYEQYF; CDR3nt: TGTGCCAGCAGTTCCTTGGGGGGGGGAGTCTACGAGCAGTACTTC
abundance: .; len: 13; j_gene: TRBJ2-1; v_gene: TRBV10-3; d_gene: .; CDR3aa: CAISGQQGFEQFF; CDR3nt: TGTGCCATCAGTGGACAACAGGGATTCGAGCAGTTCTTC
abundance: .; len: 16; j_gene: TRBJ2-5; v_gene: TRBV25-1; d_gene: .; CDR3aa: CASSESGKRAEGTQYF; CDR3nt: TGTGCCAGCAGTGAATCCGGAAAGCGAGCGGAGGGGACCCAGTACTTC
abundance: .; len: 14; j_gene: TRBJ2-7; v_gene: TRBV11-2; d_gene: TRBD2; CDR3aa: CASSLAGQSYEQYF; CDR3nt: TGTGCCAGCAGCCTAGCGGGACAGAGCTACGAGCAGTACTTC
abundance: .; len: 13; j_gene: TRBJ2-1; v_gene: TRBV7-6; d_gene: .; CDR3aa: CASSGATRNEQFF; CDR3nt: TGTGCCAGCAGCGGGGCGACTAGAAATGAGCAGTTCTTC
abundance: .; len: 14; j_gene: TRBJ1-2; v_gene: TRBV7-9; d_gene: .; CDR3aa: CASSLDRGNYGYTF; CDR3nt: TGTGCCAGCAGCTTAGACCGGGGAAACTATGGCTACACCTTC
abundance: .; len: 15; j_gene: TRBJ2-1; v_gene: TRBV2; d_gene: TRBD2; CDR3aa: CASRAGLAGVKEQFF; CDR3nt: TGTGCCAGCAGGGCGGGACTAGCGGGAGTAAAAGAGCAGTTCTTC
abundance: .; len: 16; j_gene: TRBJ2-7; v_gene: TRBV5-8; d_gene: .; CDR3aa: CASSPPWAGEYYEQYF; CDR3nt: TGTGCCAGCAGCCCTCCTTGGGCGGGCGAGTACTACGAGCAGTACTTC
abundance: .; len: 12; j_gene: TRBJ1-2; v_gene: TRBV19; d_gene: .; CDR3aa: CASMSRGYGYTF; CDR3nt: TGTGCCTCAATGTCCCGGGGCTATGGCTACACCTTC
abundance: .; len: 16; j_gene: TRBJ2-3; v_gene: TRBV4-1; d_gene: .; CDR3aa: CASSPSGTGLPDTQYF; CDR3nt: TGCGCCAGCAGCCCCTCCGGGACTGGGCTCCCAGATACGCAGTATTTT
abundance: .; len: 13; j_gene: TRBJ2-7; v_gene: TRBV4-1; d_gene: .; CDR3aa: CASSQDISLEQYF; CDR3nt: TGCGCCAGCAGCCAAGATATTAGCCTTGAGCAGTACTTC
abundance: .; len: 14; j_gene: TRBJ2-5; v_gene: TRBV19; d_gene: TRBD1; CDR3aa: CASTRTGHQETQYF; CDR3nt: TGTGCCAGTACCCGGACAGGGCACCAAGAGACCCAGTACTTC
abundance: .; len: 15; j_gene: TRBJ1-2; v_gene: TRBV5-4; d_gene: TRBD1; CDR3aa: CASSLAKTGAYGYTF; CDR3nt: TGTGCCAGCAGCTTGGCCAAGACAGGGGCCTATGGCTACACCTTC
abundance: .; len: 16; j_gene: TRBJ1-1; v_gene: TRBV15; d_gene: TRBD1; CDR3aa: CATSRDPTGANTEAFF; CDR3nt: TGTGCCACCAGCAGAGATCCCACAGGGGCGAACACTGAAGCTTTCTTT
abundance: .; len: 15; j_gene: TRBJ2-7; v_gene: TRBV7-9; d_gene: .; CDR3aa: CASSKWDTPSYEQYF; CDR3nt: TGTGCCAGCAGCAAATGGGACACCCCCTCCTACGAGCAGTACTTC
abundance: .; len: 16; j_gene: TRBJ2-7; v_gene: TRBV25-1; d_gene: TRBD2; CDR3aa: CASSELGSGRSYEQYF; CDR3nt: TGTGCCAGCAGTGAATTGGGTAGCGGGAGAAGCTACGAGCAGTACTTC
abundance: .; len: 14; j_gene: TRBJ2-7; v_gene: TRBV25-1; d_gene: .; CDR3aa: CASSEHSSSYEQYF; CDR3nt: TGTGCCAGCAGTGAACACAGCAGCTCCTACGAGCAGTACTTC
abundance: .; len: 16; j_gene: TRBJ2-3; v_gene: TRBV10-3; d_gene: TRBD2; CDR3aa: CAISSTSGITTDTQYF; CDR3nt: TGTGCCATCAGTAGTACTAGCGGGATCACCACAGATACGCAGTATTTT
abundance: .; len: 15; j_gene: TRBJ2-2; v_gene: TRBV5-4; d_gene: TRBD2; CDR3aa: CASRGASGGTGELFF; CDR3nt: TGTGCCAGCAGAGGAGCTAGCGGGGGTACCGGGGAGCTGTTTTTT
abundance: .; len: 14; j_gene: TRBJ1-4; v_gene: TRBV5-5; d_gene: .; CDR3aa: CASSQRREGEKLFF; CDR3nt: TGTGCCAGCAGCCAAAGGAGGGAAGGGGAAAAACTGTTTTTT
abundance: .; len: 17; j_gene: TRBJ1-2; v_gene: TRBV10-2; d_gene: TRBD1; CDR3aa: CASSESKGAAMYRGYTF; CDR3nt: TGCGCCAGCAGTGAGTCGAAGGGGGCTGCGATGTATCGAGGCTACACCTTC
abundance: .; len: 13; j_gene: TRBJ1-5; v_gene: TRBV28; d_gene: .; CDR3aa: CASIETMAQPQHF; CDR3nt: TGTGCCAGCATTGAGACTATGGCGCAGCCCCAGCATTTT
abundance: .; len: 15; j_gene: TRBJ1-1; v_gene: TRBV27; d_gene: TRBD1; CDR3aa: CASSLRPTGGTEAFF; CDR3nt: TGTGCCAGCAGTTTACGCCCTACAGGGGGGACTGAAGCTTTCTTT
abundance: .; len: 15; j_gene: TRBJ1-2; v_gene: TRBV19; d_gene: .; CDR3aa: CASSITQGGGRGYTF; CDR3nt: TGTGCCAGTAGTATAACCCAGGGCGGGGGGCGCGGCTACACCTTC
abundance: .; len: 15; j_gene: TRBJ2-3; v_gene: TRBV10-3; d_gene: TRBD2; CDR3aa: CAIKVGGSSTDTQYF; CDR3nt: TGTGCCATCAAAGTCGGCGGGAGTTCGACAGATACGCAGTATTTT
abundance: .; len: 14; j_gene: TRBJ2-2; v_gene: TRBV19; d_gene: TRBD1; CDR3aa: CASRTGAGTGELFF; CDR3nt: TGTGCCAGTAGGACAGGGGCGGGGACCGGGGAGCTGTTTTTT
abundance: .; len: 15; j_gene: TRBJ2-5; v_gene: TRBV11-3; d_gene: .; CDR3aa: CASSPPTGEKETQYF; CDR3nt: TGTGCCAGCAGCCCCCCGACCGGGGAAAAAGAGACCCAGTACTTC
abundance: .; len: 16; j_gene: TRBJ2-5; v_gene: TRBV5-1; d_gene: .; CDR3aa: CASSLSGFFSQETQYF; CDR3nt: TGCGCCAGCAGCTTGTCCGGTTTTTTTAGCCAAGAGACCCAGTACTTC
abundance: .; len: 14; j_gene: TRBJ1-1; v_gene: TRBV6-6; d_gene: TRBD1; CDR3aa: CASSSGQGYTEAFF; CDR3nt: TGTGCCAGCAGTTCGGGACAGGGGTACACTGAAGCTTTCTTT
abundance: .; len: 15; j_gene: TRBJ2-7; v_gene: TRBV6-1; d_gene: TRBD1; CDR3aa: CASSERRQGAYEQYF; CDR3nt: TGTGCCAGCAGTGAAAGAAGACAGGGGGCCTACGAGCAGTACTTC